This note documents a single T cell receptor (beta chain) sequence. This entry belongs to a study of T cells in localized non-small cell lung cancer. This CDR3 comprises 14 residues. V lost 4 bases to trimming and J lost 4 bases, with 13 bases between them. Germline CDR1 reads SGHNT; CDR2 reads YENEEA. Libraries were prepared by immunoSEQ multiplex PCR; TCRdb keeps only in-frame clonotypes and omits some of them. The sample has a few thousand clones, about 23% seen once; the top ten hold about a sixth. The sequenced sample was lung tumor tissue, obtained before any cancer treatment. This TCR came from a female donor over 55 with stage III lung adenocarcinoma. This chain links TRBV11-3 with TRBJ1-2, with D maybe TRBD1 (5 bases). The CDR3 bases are TGTGCCAGCAGCTCGTTTGGGGGGACCTATGGCTACACCTTC. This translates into CASSSFGGTYGYTF.